The following is a TCR beta chain sequence with its context. This specimen comes from a study of blood T cells in healthy people across ages. The second PCR ran roughly 7 to 12 cycles with a sample-barcoded 5' primer and J-beta primers. MiXCR was run by TCRdb on the 5' RACE reads, yielding one entry per CDR3 protein. The repertoire holds roughly 1,700,000 distinct CDR3 sequences, with 25% to 30% as singletons. This CDR3 is 15 amino acids long. V was shortened by 7 bases and J by 7 bases, with 22 bases between the two germline ends. The germline gives CDR1 MNHEY, CDR2 SVGEGT. The sample consisted of blood. The chain is built from TRBV6-2 or TRBV6-3 and TRBJ2-5; D remains unclear. This TCR derives from a woman aged 25 to 39 in good health. CDR3 DNA: TGTGCCAGCACCATACCCATGGCCCCTATGGGGACCCAGTACTTC. It is translated as CASTIPMAPMGTQYF.